These T cell receptor beta chains were read from a single sample in a study of spatial heterogeneity in lung cancer. Each CDR3 protein is one row after TCRdb ran MiXCR on the 5' RACE reads. The sample yields just under 95,000 distinct CDR3 sequences, approximately 12% seen once. The sequencing used PBMCs, collected at surgery. Receptor source: a male donor with early-stage non-small cell lung cancer. The CDR3 runs from the conserved cysteine through the conserved F or W. Fields, in order: J gene, clone size, V gene, D gene, CDR3 protein, CDR3 DNA. The D gene is left open where the match is weak. The size entry is marked missing in some rows and otherwise reads once, few, many or a size class.

TRBJ1-1 few TRBV20-1 . CSARVLRVGMNTEAFF TGCAGTGCTAGAGTTCTTAGGGTAGGGATGAACACTGAAGCTTTCTTT
TRBJ1-2 . TRBV9 . CASSADTTPYYGYTF TGTGCCAGCAGCGCCGACACAACCCCATACTATGGCTACACCTTC
TRBJ2-1 few TRBV5-1 . CASSSTGRNEQFF TGCGCCAGCAGCTCGACAGGACGCAATGAGCAGTTCTTC
TRBJ2-7 . TRBV12-3/TRBV12-4 . CASSLSTVSYEQYF TGTGCCAGCAGTCTCTCGACAGTCTCCTACGAGCAGTACTTC
TRBJ2-1 . TRBV7-9 TRBD2 CASSSDLLGGDYNEQFF TGTGCCAGCAGCTCCGACCTCCTTGGGGGGGATTACAATGAGCAGTTCTTC
TRBJ1-1 few TRBV20-1 . CSARDFRLGGDTEAFF TGCAGTGCTAGAGATTTTAGATTGGGAGGGGACACTGAAGCTTTCTTT
TRBJ2-3 few TRBV29-1 TRBD2 CSVEIGGRPDTQYF TGCAGCGTTGAAATAGGCGGGAGGCCAGATACGCAGTATTTT
TRBJ2-2 many TRBV7-6 . CASSSTLSGELFF TGTGCCAGCAGCTCAACTCTAAGCGGGGAGCTGTTTTTT
TRBJ2-3 . TRBV6-2/TRBV6-3 . CASSYSNLLRGAFTDTQYF TGTGCCAGCAGTTACTCGAATCTATTAAGGGGGGCCTTCACAGATACGCAGTATTTT
TRBJ1-5 many TRBV12-3/TRBV12-4 . CASSLRRDQPQHF TGTGCCAGCAGTTTAAGAAGGGATCAGCCCCAGCATTTT
TRBJ2-7 many TRBV10-3 . CAISESHEQYF TGTGCCATCAGTGAGTCCCACGAGCAGTACTTC
TRBJ2-7 . TRBV20-1 . CSAQPTIENEQYF TGCAGTGCTCAACCGACTATCGAGAACGAGCAGTACTTC
TRBJ1-2 . TRBV6-5 TRBD1 CASSPGGKAQYTF TGTGCCAGCAGTCCAGGGGGCAAGGCCCAATACACCTTC
TRBJ1-2 . TRBV28 . CASSFGAGFGYTF TGTGCCAGCAGTTTTGGGGCAGGGTTTGGCTACACCTTC
TRBJ2-3 . TRBV7-2 TRBD2 CASSLGLAGGRTDTQYF TGTGCCAGCAGCTTGGGTCTAGCGGGGGGTAGGACAGATACGCAGTATTTT
TRBJ2-1 many TRBV20-1 TRBD2 CSARMLAGGDSNEQFF TGCAGTGCTAGAATGCTAGCGGGGGGCGATTCGAATGAGCAGTTCTTC
TRBJ1-1 many TRBV6-5 TRBD1 CASINRGSTEAFF TGTGCCAGCATAAACAGGGGGAGCACTGAAGCTTTCTTT
TRBJ2-7 many TRBV6-5 . CASRPGDRGEQYF TGTGCCAGCAGGCCAGGGGATCGCGGCGAGCAGTACTTC
TRBJ2-5 few TRBV11-2 . CASSSPGSQETQYF TGTGCCAGCAGCTCCCCAGGGAGCCAAGAGACCCAGTACTTC
TRBJ2-5 many TRBV10-2 TRBD1 CASNEGASQTQYF TGCGCCAGCAATGAGGGGGCCTCCCAAACCCAGTACTTC
TRBJ2-7 few TRBV5-4 TRBD2 CAIRNGGAGTDEQYF TGTGCCATCCGCAACGGGGGGGCCGGCACGGACGAGCAGTACTTC
TRBJ2-7 . TRBV3-1 . CASSRGLGTTTYEQYF TGTGCCAGCAGCCGCGGACTCGGGACAACCACCTACGAGCAGTACTTC
TRBJ1-5 . TRBV15 . CATSTHNAEPQHF TGTGCCACCAGCACACATAACGCCGAGCCCCAGCATTTT
TRBJ1-2 . TRBV29-1 . CSVQPIANYGYAF TGCAGCGTCCAGCCCATTGCTAACTATGGCTACGCCTTC
TRBJ2-1 . TRBV3-1 . CASSPAGRNVEFF TGTGCCAGCAGCCCAGCCGGGAGAAATGTGGAGTTCTTC
TRBJ2-5 . TRBV7-9 . CASSLDRGENGETQYF TGTGCCAGCAGCTTAGATAGAGGGGAGAATGGAGAGACCCAGTACTTC
TRBJ2-2 . TRBV14 . CASSQWGTGELFF TGTGCCAGCAGCCAATGGGGGACCGGGGAGCTGTTTTTT
TRBJ1-1 many TRBV20-1 . CSARVRGVMNTEAFF TGCAGTGCTAGAGTTCGGGGAGTCATGAACACTGAAGCTTTCTTT
TRBJ2-1 . TRBV20-1 TRBD2 CSASRSGLQSYNEQFF TGCAGTGCTAGCCGTTCGGGACTACAGTCCTACAATGAGCAGTTCTTC
TRBJ2-7 . TRBV6-6 . CASSSPGGSSYEQYF TGTGCCAGCAGTTCCCCTGGAGGAAGCTCCTACGAGCAGTACTTC
TRBJ2-7 few TRBV7-9 TRBD1 CATSITGTAYEQYF TGTGCCACCTCGATTACCGGGACAGCCTACGAGCAGTACTTC
TRBJ1-2 few TRBV29-1 . CSVDRAGYTF TGCAGCGTTGACAGGGCTGGCTACACCTTC
TRBJ2-7 . TRBV27 TRBD1 CASSSRTGVEQYF TGTGCCAGCAGTTCCCGGACAGGCGTCGAGCAGTACTTC
TRBJ1-1 few TRBV6-2/TRBV6-3 TRBD1 CASSPRDRGLGTEAFF TGTGCCAGCAGCCCCCGGGACAGGGGTCTGGGCACTGAAGCTTTCTTT
TRBJ2-1 . TRBV7-9 TRBD2 CASSLGQLRGGLNEQFF TGTGCCAGCAGCTTAGGTCAGCTGCGGGGGGGCCTCAATGAGCAGTTCTTC
TRBJ2-3 few TRBV9 . CASSVGPGMSWGTDTQYF TGTGCCAGCAGCGTAGGTCCAGGGATGAGTTGGGGCACAGATACGCAGTATTTT
TRBJ2-2 once TRBV20-1 . CSASDAPNTGELFF TGCAGTGCTAGTGACGCGCCGAACACCGGGGAGCTGTTTTTT
TRBJ2-7 . TRBV6-5 . CASSHRRSSGEQYF TGTGCCAGCAGTCACCGGAGGTCTTCGGGGGAGCAGTACTTC
TRBJ1-2 few TRBV3-1 . CASSQDVSRSGYTF TGTGCCAGCAGCCAAGATGTATCGAGATCTGGCTACACCTTC
TRBJ2-2 . TRBV5-5 . CASSLSGASSTGELFF TGTGCCAGCAGCTTGTCGGGGGCGTCGAGCACCGGGGAGCTGTTTTTT
TRBJ2-3 few TRBV19 . CASSTGGDTQYF TGTGCCAGTAGTACAGGAGGAGATACGCAGTATTTT
TRBJ2-5 . TRBV5-1 . CASSFFAGETQYF TGCGCCAGCAGCTTTTTCGCCGGAGAGACCCAGTACTTC
TRBJ2-3 many TRBV3-1 . CASSLPRTDTQYF TGTGCCAGCAGTCTACCACGCACAGATACGCAGTATTTT
TRBJ2-1 . TRBV19 TRBD2 CASSLPSGTLRNEQFF TGTGCCAGTAGTCTCCCCAGCGGGACCCTAAGGAATGAGCAGTTCTTC
TRBJ2-7 few TRBV29-1 TRBD2 CSVEGSGRPYEQYF TGCAGCGTTGAAGGTAGCGGGAGGCCCTACGAGCAGTACTTC
TRBJ2-1 few TRBV7-6 . CASSSRSGSYNEQFF TGTGCCAGCAGCTCCAGGTCGGGATCCTACAATGAGCAGTTCTTC
TRBJ2-3 few TRBV11-2 . CASSLVGGPTDTQYF TGTGCCAGCAGCTTGGTGGGGGGACCCACAGATACGCAGTATTTT
TRBJ2-7 once TRBV4-3 . CASSPTWAGLSYEQYF TGCGCCAGCAGCCCTACTTGGGCGGGCCTCTCCTACGAGCAGTACTTC
TRBJ2-3 few TRBV7-2 . CASSLGGKAADTQYF TGTGCCAGCAGCCTAGGCGGGAAGGCTGCAGATACGCAGTATTTT
TRBJ2-3 . TRBV5-1 TRBD2 CASSLVPSGGTDTQYF TGCGCCAGCAGCTTGGTTCCTAGCGGGGGCACAGATACGCAGTATTTT
TRBJ2-2 . TRBV7-2 . CASSLILANTGELFF TGTGCCAGCAGCTTAATCCTCGCGAACACCGGGGAGCTGTTTTTT
TRBJ1-1 few TRBV29-1 . CSCYEGDRRNTEAFF TGCAGCTGTTATGAGGGTGACAGAAGGAACACTGAAGCTTTCTTT
TRBJ2-2 . TRBV20-1 . CSARELGRTDTGELFF TGCAGTGCTAGAGAACTCGGCAGGACGGACACCGGGGAGCTGTTTTTT
TRBJ1-1 many TRBV12-3/TRBV12-4 . CASSLVQARGEAFF TGTGCCAGCAGTTTAGTACAGGCGAGGGGTGAAGCTTTCTTT